Listed below are T cell receptor beta chains from one sample, sequenced in a study of CD8+CD57+ T cells in acquired aplastic anemia. A single record per CDR3 protein comes from TCRdb applying MiXCR to the reads. The sample yields about 240,000 distinct CDR3 sequences, around 46% seen once. Sequencing was carried out using sorted CD4+, CD8+, or CD8+CD57+ T cells (not recorded which) from PBMCs. All receptors derive from a human donor with aplastic anemia. Both conserved end residues are trimmed from each CDR3. Clone size is given for some rows only: seen once, a few or many times, or a class if the clone is expanded.

j_call	clone_size	v_call	cdr3_aa
TRBJ1-1	-	TRBV19	ASRIWGTEAF
TRBJ2-7	-	TRBV5-5	ASSPPATYEQY
TRBJ1-1	many	TRBV7-3	ASSLTRGTEAF
TRBJ2-5	-	TRBV7-3	ASSPRLAGVKETQY
TRBJ1-1	once	TRBV19	ASSTSTGRDEAF
TRBJ2-7	many	TRBV12-3/TRBV12-4	ASSPAGTGVEQY
TRBJ2-3	-	TRBV7-9	ASTLRLTDTQY
TRBJ2-7	once	TRBV7-7	ASSQALTGYLYEQY
TRBJ1-2	-	TRBV7-2	ASSSGQWGNGYT
TRBJ1-4	-	TRBV4-3	ASSQGMRGDEKLF
TRBJ2-7	-	TRBV30	AWSVSRGPY
TRBJ2-7	-	TRBV20-1	SARSTGWGEQY
TRBJ1-1	-	TRBV20-1	SASTTGTWDLVNTEAF
TRBJ2-5	many	TRBV7-9	ASSSGWRETQY
TRBJ2-3	-	TRBV19	ASSGSFRATDTQY
TRBJ1-6	-	TRBV5-1	ASSVTETNTPLH
TRBJ1-2	few	TRBV3-2	ASSQEWRGGYT
TRBJ2-7	few	TRBV6-5	ASSYSPASYEQY
TRBJ2-1	few	TRBV27	ASSSLLTSNEQF
TRBJ1-1	-	TRBV2	ASTPRGGPTEAF
TRBJ1-1	many	TRBV7-9	ASSLNNEVAF
TRBJ1-1	many	TRBV5-1	ASHWGTEAF
TRBJ1-6	-	TRBV7-3	ASSQSPDSPLH
TRBJ2-3	-	TRBV9	ASSVEPSGRYTDTQY
TRBJ1-2	many	TRBV6-5	ASSYPRLSSGYT
TRBJ2-2	-	TRBV6-1	ASTGWRQGIGELF
TRBJ2-7	-	TRBV19	ASRAGGAFYEQY
TRBJ1-1	-	TRBV15	ATGRDKEGYTEVF
TRBJ2-1	once	TRBV9	ASSVGTSPYNEQF
TRBJ1-6	many	TRBV20-1	SAIPPPLH
TRBJ2-3	many	TRBV6-2/TRBV6-3	ASSYGRGPESTDTQY
TRBJ2-1	-	TRBV2	ASSGVRGAARHEQF
TRBJ2-7	many	TRBV15	ATSRGTTYEQY
TRBJ2-1	-	TRBV19	ASKTSGGPHEQF
TRBJ1-6	-	TRBV5-5	ASRRTGVNSPLH
TRBJ2-7	many	TRBV9	ASSGSGQGYEQY
TRBJ2-3	many	TRBV20-1	SALPYVTSGRDALY
TRBJ2-5	-	TRBV7-8	ASSFSIAGGKETQY
TRBJ1-2	many	TRBV19	ASWTGTNDGYT
TRBJ2-3	many	TRBV4-3	ASSQDLTDTDTQY
TRBJ2-2	-	TRBV7-9	ASSLSGPSSFPREMF
TRBJ1-2	many	TRBV4-3	ASSQDRTNYGYT
TRBJ2-7	many	TRBV20-1	SARDRGSSYEQY